The 31 T cell receptor beta chains below all came from one sample that was sequenced in a study of cytomegalovirus exposure and HLA in healthy donors. PCR employed 60 Vbeta and 13 Jbeta primers. Assay: immunoSEQ multiplex PCR; the TCRdb copy retains only in-frame clones and omits some. The data contain about 150,000 clones, around a tenth of them singletons. Sequences were obtained from PBMCs. The source of these receptors is a male donor in good health and CMV-seronegative.

The chain joins TRBV4-1 to TRBJ2-3, with 7 positions matching TRBD1. V shed 1 base and J 4 bases; nucleotides not matched to a gene: 2. Germline CDR1 and CDR2: MGHRA and YSYEKL. The CDR3 covers 14 residues. CDR3 loop: CASSQGQGPDTQYF. CDR3 in DNA: TGCGCCAGCAGCCAAGGACAGGGCCCAGATACGCAGTATTTT.

The sample holds a few counts of this clone. The gene calls are TRBV7-8 and TRBJ2-7; tentatively, D is TRBD2 (5 bases). This CDR3 is 16 amino acids long. Trimming removed 3 bases from V and 3 bases from J, with 18 bases in between. The V gene's germline CDR1 is SGHVS and CDR2 FQNEAQ. CDR3 sequence reads: CASSFNSEGKGYEQYF. CDR3 DNA: TGTGCCAGCAGCTTCAATAGCGAGGGCAAAGGCTACGAGCAGTACTTC.

Note on this clone: At the DNA level, this CDR3 is encoded by other sequences in the same sample as well. The chain employs TRBV2 and TRBJ1-6; D not resolved. V lost 2 bases to trimming and J lost 8 bases, with 10 bases between them. The CDR3 is 14 amino acids. CDR1 and CDR2 from the germline V gene are SNHLY and FYNNEI. CDR3 in DNA: TGTGCCAGCAGTGAACGAACAGTAGATTCACCCCTCCACTTT. It codes for CASSERTVDSPLHF.

This chain joins TRBV2 and TRBJ1-1; possibly TRBD1 for D (6 bases). Trimming left V 8 bases short and J 4 bases short, with 26 bases between. The germline V gene encodes CDR1 SNHLY and CDR2 FYNNEI. This CDR3 has 17 amino acids. CDR3 in amino acids: CASPTGTSGGIGTEAFF. Here the CDR3 DNA reads TGTGCCAGCCCGACCGGGACAAGCGGGGGAATAGGCACTGAAGCTTTCTTT.

The chain combines TRBV5-1 with TRBJ2-1, with TRBD2 matching 10 bases. Per germline, CDR1 SGHRS and CDR2 YFSETQ. This CDR3 is built from 14 residues. Trimming cost V 5 bases and J 8 bases; bases outside gene matches: 7. In DNA, the CDR3 is TGCGCCAGCAGTGCTAGCGGGAGTCGCTATGAGCAGTTCTTC. As protein: CASSASGSRYEQFF.

V is TRBV10-3 and J is TRBJ2-1; 7 positions match TRBD1. CDR3 size: 13 residues. Germline lookup yields CDR1 ENHRY and CDR2 SYGVKD. V lost 7 bases, J lost 5 bases, and 5 bases stayed unmatched. For the CDR3, the DNA is TGTGCCATCACCCCGGGACAGAACAATGAGCAGTTCTTC. As protein: CAITPGQNNEQFF.

This clone was found a few times. V is TRBV5-6 and J is TRBJ1-3; TRBD1 might be the D (5 bases). This CDR3 region has 16 residues. CDR1 is SGHDT and CDR2 is YYEEEE in the germline V gene. The V and J ends lost 1 base and 2 bases respectively, with 13 bases between them. DNA of the CDR3: TGTGCCAGCAGCTTGAATCCCGGACAAGCTGGAAACACCATATATTTT. Translating it yields CASSLNPGQAGNTIYF.

The chain links TRBV19 to TRBJ1-4, with a tentative D call TRBD1 (6 bases). Trimming removed 5 bases at V and 9 bases at J, with 19 bases between. Germline CDR1 reads LNHDA; CDR2 reads SQIVND (reference sequence). The CDR3 loop spans 15 amino acids. CDR3 coding DNA: TGTGCCAGTAGTTTGAGACAGGAGACCTCGAAAAAACTGTTTTTT. It yields the protein CASSLRQETSKKLFF.

The table lists this clone with a few counts. CDR3 nucleotides: TGCGCCAGCAGCCAAGACAGGATCCTACCCGGGGAGCTGTTTTTT. It is translated as CASSQDRILPGELFF. The rearrangement uses TRBV4-3 and TRBJ2-2, with D hard to call. Trimming removed 0 bases from V and 6 bases from J, with 11 bases in between. This CDR3 spans 15 amino acids. Germline loops: CDR1 LGHNA, CDR2 YSLEER.

The V call is TRBV9, the J call TRBJ2-5; D is perhaps TRBD2 (6 bases). V was pared by 3 bases and J by 4 bases, with 10 bases between. CDR3 length: 13 amino acids. CDR1 and CDR2 (germline): SGDLS, YYNGEE. CDR3 sequence reads: CASSGGGRETQYF. The CDR3 nucleotides are TGTGCCAGCAGCGGAGGAGGGAGAGAGACCCAGTACTTC. Full variable domain (outside the CDR3, taken from reference TRBV9 and TRBJ2-5): DSGVTQTPKHLITATGQRVTLRCSPRSGDLSVYWYQQSLDQGLQFLIQYYNGEERAKGNILERFSAQQFPDLHSELNLSSLELGDSALYFCASSGGGRETQYFGPGTRLLVL.

As to this clone: Other DNA sequences in this specimen translate into the identical CDR3. V and J are TRBV4-3 and TRBJ1-3; 7 bases are shared with TRBD1. Germline-derived CDR1 and CDR2 are LGHNA and YSLEER. V lost 0 bases and J lost 2; bases outside the gene matches: 10. The CDR3 loop spans 18 amino acids. Here the CDR3 reads CASSQEGFPGGTGNTIYF. CDR3 bases: TGCGCCAGCAGCCAAGAGGGGTTCCCAGGGGGAACTGGAAACACCATATATTTT.

V usage is TRBV7-3 and J usage is TRBJ2-4; possibly TRBD1 for D (6 bases). From germline, CDR1 is SGHTA and CDR2 FQGTGA. This CDR3 comprises 13 residues. The germline V and J ends were trimmed by 3 bases and 10 bases, with 13 bases remaining between them. This CDR3 is CASSLGHTGIQYF. CDR3 nucleotides: TGTGCCAGCAGCTTGGGACATACTGGTATTCAGTACTTC.

The chain combines TRBV11-1 with TRBJ2-1, with 8 bases that match TRBD2. The CDR3 has 19 amino acids. The V and J ends lost 1 base and 7 bases, in that order; junction bases with no gene match: 18. Germline lookup yields CDR1 SGHAT and CDR2 FQDESV (reference sequence). The CDR3, as DNA: TGTGCCAGCAGCTTAGGTTGGCTAGCGGCCAGCGGGGGAGAAAATGAGCAGTTCTTC. Translated: CASSLGWLAASGGENEQFF.

The rearrangement links TRBV28 to TRBJ1-4; 9 positions match TRBD1. Trimming at V came to 6 bases and at J to 9 bases, leaving 11 bases not matched to a gene. Germline loops: CDR1 MDHEN, CDR2 SYDVKM. This CDR3 spans 15 amino acids. Here the CDR3 reads CASSLSGTGSQKLFF. CDR3 DNA sequence: TGTGCCAGCAGCCTCTCCGGGACAGGGTCCCAAAAACTGTTTTTT.

This chain links TRBV6-5 with TRBJ1-4; maybe TRBD1 (6 bases). Germline V gene lookup returns CDR1 MNHEY and CDR2 SVGAGI. This CDR3 comprises 13 residues. V was cut by 6 bases and J by 10 bases, with 15 bases left in between. The CDR3 DNA sequence: TGTGCCAGCAGGGGGGCGGCCCAAGGAAAACTGTTTTTT. It encodes CASRGAAQGKLFF.

This clone was recorded a few times. The chain is built from TRBV30 and TRBJ2-7, with D perhaps matching TRBD1 (6 bases). Germline CDR1 and CDR2: GTSNPN and SVGIG (reference sequence). V was pared by 1 base and J by 5 bases, with 9 bases between. The CDR3 has 12 amino acids. In DNA form, the CDR3 reads TGTGCCTGGAGTGGCCAGGGGAACGAGCAGTACTTC. It codes for CAWSGQGNEQYF.

The chain uses TRBV7-3 and TRBJ2-1; perhaps TRBD2 as D (5 bases). The CDR3 has 15 amino acids. Trimming stripped 3 bases from V and 6 bases from J, with 15 bases between. Germline V CDR1 and CDR2: SGHTA, FQGTGA. CDR3 in amino acids: CASSFGLAPLNEQFF. Here the CDR3 DNA reads TGTGCCAGCAGCTTTGGCCTAGCACCGCTCAATGAGCAGTTCTTC.

This clone was observed a handful of times. V gene TRBV7-9 combines with J gene TRBJ2-4, with D hard to call. Trimming cost V 2 bases and J 5 bases, with 7 bases left between them. Germline V gives CDR1 SEHNR, CDR2 FQNEAQ (reference sequence). The CDR3 totals 13 residues. The CDR3 reads CASSLSPENIQYF. CDR3 DNA sequence: TGTGCCAGCAGCTTATCTCCGGAAAACATTCAGTACTTC.

The V gene is TRBV30, the J gene TRBJ1-4; the match to TRBD1 covers 9 bases. CDR3 length: 17 amino acids. Germline loops: CDR1 GTSNPN, CDR2 SVGIG (reference sequence). With 1 base clipped from V and 3 bases from J, the junction kept 9 bases outside the gene matches. The CDR3 DNA reads TGTGCCTGGAGTGAATTACAGGGGGCACGTCCTAATGAAAAACTGTTTTTT. It codes for CAWSELQGARPNEKLFF.

In the case of this clone: This is likely a read error, given that the CDR3 carries no conserved phenylalanine or tryptophan at its end. This chain's CDR3 is CARSLNRGGGDTEAFV. Here the CDR3 DNA reads TGTGCCAGAAGCCTAAACAGGGGCGGTGGGGACACTGAAGCTTTCGTT. The chain combines TRBV5-3 with TRBJ1-1; 7 nucleotides match TRBD1. TRBV5-3 belongs to the ORF category, with a function that is uncertain. The junction had 12 bases not matched to a gene; V was cut back by 4 bases and J by 3 bases. The CDR3 spans 16 residues.

The chain uses TRBV10-3 and TRBJ2-7; 9 bases are shared with TRBD2. V trimming: 9 bases; J trimming: 1 base; junction bases outside the gene matches: 4. Germline-derived CDR1 and CDR2 are ENHRY and SYGVKD. This CDR3 is built from 13 residues. The CDR3 loop is CAIAGGGSYEQYF. Written as DNA, the CDR3 is TGTGCCATTGCGGGAGGGGGGTCCTACGAGCAGTACTTC.

This chain connects TRBV6-5 to TRBJ1-5; TRBD1 aligns across 7 bases. V shed 6 bases and J 4 bases; nucleotides not matched to a gene: 3. The germline V gene has CDR1 MNHEY and CDR2 SVGAGI. This CDR3 has 13 residues. The CDR3 loop is CASRRGPNQPQHF. In nucleotides, the CDR3 is TGTGCCAGCAGGAGGGGGCCGAATCAGCCCCAGCATTTT.

This clone was recorded a few times. J is TRBJ2-3 and V is TRBV5-4; D is unclear. V dropped 1 base and J dropped 2 bases, with 5 bases sitting between them. Germline-derived CDR1 and CDR2 are SGHNT and YYREEE (reference sequence). The CDR3 is 13 amino acids. CDR3 amino acids: CASSLQVTDTQYF. CDR3 DNA sequence: TGTGCCAGCAGCTTGCAGGTCACAGATACGCAGTATTTT.

This clone was found a few times. This chain connects TRBV5-1 to TRBJ2-1; D may be TRBD2 (5 bases). V shed 3 bases and J shed 0 bases, with 10 bases lying between them. The CDR3 totals 15 residues. The germline gives CDR1 SGHRS, CDR2 YFSETQ. For the CDR3, the DNA is TGCGCCAGCAGCTCCGACTATAGCTCCTACAATGAGCAGTTCTTC. Translating it yields CASSSDYSSYNEQFF.

This clone occurred a few times. The V call is TRBV4-3, the J call TRBJ2-7; TRBD1 matches 10 bases. The CDR3 is made up of 14 amino acids. Germline loops: CDR1 LGHNA, CDR2 YSLEER. J gave up 4 bases and V 3 bases, and 3 bases lay outside the gene matches. For the CDR3, the DNA is TGCGCCAGCAGCCACGGGGACAGGGGTTACGAGCAGTACTTC. It yields the protein CASSHGDRGYEQYF.

This clone was counted between two and nine times. The genes are TRBV20-1 and TRBJ2-7, with D hard to call. Trimming took off 4 bases at V and 2 bases at J, with 6 bases between the two ends. There are 11 residues in the CDR3. CDR1 and CDR2 (germline): DFQATT, SNEGSKA (reference sequence). DNA for the CDR3: TGCAGTGCTACAACAACCTACGAGCAGTACTTC. Residues: CSATTTYEQYF.

The V call is TRBV2, the J call TRBJ1-2; D gene uncertain. Germline CDR1 and CDR2: SNHLY and FYNNEI. The CDR3 consists of 11 residues. V lost 6 bases to trimming and J lost 7 bases, with 9 bases between them. In DNA, the CDR3 is TGTGCCAGCAGCCCTAGTGCTGGCTACACCTTC. It encodes CASSPSAGYTF.

This clone showed up just a few times. The genes are TRBV7-8 and TRBJ1-5; maybe TRBD1 (6 bases). This CDR3 has 15 amino acids. The V gene's germline CDR1 is SGHVS and CDR2 FQNEAQ. V was trimmed by 2 bases and J by 2 bases, leaving 10 bases between them. CDR3 sequence: CASSLRRQGNQPQHF. As DNA, the CDR3 is TGTGCCAGCAGCTTAAGAAGACAGGGCAATCAGCCCCAGCATTTT. The full variable domain, with the rest looked up from reference TRBV7-8 and TRBJ1-5, is GAGVSQSPRYKVAKRGQDVALRCDPISGHVSLFWYQQALGQGPEFLTYFQNEAQLDKSGLPSDRFFAERPEGSVSTLKIQRTQQEDSAVYLCASSLRRQGNQPQHFGDGTRLSIL.

This clone was seen a handful of times. The chain combines TRBV19 with TRBJ1-4, with 7 positions matching TRBD1. Germline loops: CDR1 LNHDA, CDR2 SQIVND (reference sequence). The CDR3 contains 15 residues. V lost 3 bases to trimming and J lost 8 bases; unmatched junction nucleotides: 9. CDR3 nucleotide sequence: TGTGCCAGTAGTATCATCAGGGGGGAGGAGGAAAAACTGTTTTTT. Encoded protein: CASSIIRGEEEKLFF. The full variable domain, in which reference TRBV19 and TRBJ1-4 provide the parts outside the CDR3, is DGGITQSPKYLFRKEGQNVTLSCEQNLNHDAMYWYRQDPGQGLRLIYYSQIVNDFQKGDIAEGYSVSREKKESFPLTVTSAQKNPTAFYLCASSIIRGEEEKLFFGSGTQLSVL.

About this clone: The junction does not match germline at one end; this may be a read error. Within the sample, other DNA sequences also encode this same CDR3. The chain carries TRBV9 and TRBJ1-1, with D maybe TRBD1 (6 bases). Germline CDR1 and CDR2: SGDLS and YYNGEE. The CDR3 is made up of 15 amino acids. CDR3 DNA sequence: TGTGCCAGCAGTGTAGCCGGACAGCTGAACACTGAAGCTTTCTTT. Amino acid sequence: CASSVAGQLNTEAFF.

This clone has only a few counts. The chain recombines TRBV4-2 with TRBJ1-4, with D hard to call. Trimming removed 1 base from V and 0 bases from J, with 6 bases in between. Germline loops: CDR1 LGHNA, CDR2 YNFKEQ. The CDR3 extends over 15 amino acids. CDR3 in amino acids: CASSQGGPTNEKLFF. The CDR3 DNA reads as TGTGCCAGCAGCCAAGGTGGGCCAACTAATGAAAAACTGTTTTTT.